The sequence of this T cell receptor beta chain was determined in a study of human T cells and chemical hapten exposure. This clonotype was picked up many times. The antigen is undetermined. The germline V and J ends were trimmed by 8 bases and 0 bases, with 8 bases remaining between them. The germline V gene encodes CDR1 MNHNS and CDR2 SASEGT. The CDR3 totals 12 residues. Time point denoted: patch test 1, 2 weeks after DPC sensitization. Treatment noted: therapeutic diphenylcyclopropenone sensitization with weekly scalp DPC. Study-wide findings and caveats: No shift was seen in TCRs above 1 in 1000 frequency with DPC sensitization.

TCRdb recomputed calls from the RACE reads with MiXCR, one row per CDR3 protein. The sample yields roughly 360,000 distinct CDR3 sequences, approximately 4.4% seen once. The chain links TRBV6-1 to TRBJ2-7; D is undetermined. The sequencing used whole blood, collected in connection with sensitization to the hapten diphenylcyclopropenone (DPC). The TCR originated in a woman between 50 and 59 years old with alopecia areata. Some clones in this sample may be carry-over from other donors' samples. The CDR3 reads CASAGISYEQYF. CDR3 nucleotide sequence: TGTGCCAGCGCCGGCATCTCCTACGAGCAGTACTTC.